The next 19 T cell receptor beta chains were all read from a single sample in a study of technical replicates of blood from a handful of donors (dated by TCRdb to between 2016 and 2019). Library preparation employed the immunoSEQ multiplex PCR assay. TCRdb took this table from immuneACCESS and kept in-frame rearrangements with V and J called. Such tables lack part of the clones; where checked against another copy, unresolved V genes explain under half of the gap, and the rest is unexplained. Here the sample has around 83,000 clones; around 90% occur a single time. 0.25% of the sample is held by the ten biggest clonotypes. Source material: T cells isolated from PBMCs. The receptors were sampled from a human donor in good health.

V gene TRBV28 combines with J gene TRBJ1-1; D is uncertain. The CDR3 sequence is 13 residues long. V lost 5 bases and J lost 0, with 7 bases in between. CDR1 MDHEN and CDR2 SYDVKM come from the germline V gene. This CDR3 is CASSLTVNTEAFF. CDR3 DNA: TGTGCCAGCAGTCTCACAGTGAACACTGAAGCTTTCTTT. The whole variable domain, remainder taken from reference TRBV28 and TRBJ1-1, is DVKVTQSSRYLVKRTGEKVFLECVQDMDHENMFWYRQDPGLGLRLIYFSYDVKMKEKGDIPEGYSVSREKKERFSLILESASTNQTSMYLCASSLTVNTEAFFGQGTRLTVV.

The chain has TRBV29-1 and TRBJ1-2; TRBD1 matches 9 bases. Losses at the gene ends were 5 bases for V and 7 bases for J; bases not matched to a gene: 14. CDR1 is SQVTM and CDR2 is ANQGSEA in the germline V gene. The CDR3 length is 15 residues. CDR3: CSVPQGAFLSSGYTF. CDR3 DNA sequence: TGCAGCGTTCCACAGGGGGCATTTCTAAGTAGTGGCTACACCTTC.

The chain couples TRBV27 to TRBJ1-5, with D hard to call. This CDR3 has 14 residues. V dropped 5 bases and J dropped 2 bases, with 10 bases sitting between them. The germline gives CDR1 MNHEY, CDR2 SMNVEV (reference sequence). In nucleotides, the CDR3 is TGTGCCAGCAGTCCCCAAGGAGGCAATCAGCCCCAGCATTTT. This codes for CASSPQGGNQPQHF.

This chain links TRBV28 with TRBJ1-2; D possibly corresponds to TRBD1 (6 bases). Trimming took off 7 bases at V and 0 bases at J, with 18 bases between the two ends. The CDR3 extends over 16 amino acids. Germline V gene sequence: CDR1 MDHEN, CDR2 SYDVKM. CDR3 sequence reads: CASTPSIRGTNYGYTF. Here the CDR3 DNA reads TGTGCCAGCACCCCTTCTATTAGGGGGACTAACTATGGCTACACCTTC.

The rearrangement links TRBV29-1 to TRBJ2-3; D perhaps matches TRBD2 (5 bases). V lost 5 bases and J 0 bases, leaving 9 bases between the germline ends. Germline CDR1 and CDR2: SQVTM and ANQGSEA. The CDR3 sequence is 13 residues long. CDR3 sequence: CSVPWESTDTQYF. The CDR3 coding sequence is TGCAGCGTTCCTTGGGAGAGCACAGATACGCAGTATTTT.

V is TRBV7-2 and J is TRBJ2-4; TRBD2 matches at 8 bases. V shed 5 bases and J 7 bases; nucleotides not matched to a gene: 13. This CDR3 has 16 amino acids. The germline gives CDR1 SGHTA, CDR2 FQGNSA. The CDR3 sequence is CASSTPTAGAPNIQYF. CDR3 sequence (DNA): TGTGCCAGCAGCACCCCAACAGCGGGAGCGCCGAACATTCAGTACTTC.

The chain uses TRBV5-1 and TRBJ2-1, with D uncertain. The V and J ends lost 0 bases and 0 bases respectively, with 10 bases between them. CDR3 size: 16 residues. CDR1 SGHRS and CDR2 YFSETQ come from the germline V gene. The CDR3 region is CASSLGGPSSYNEQFF. CDR3 in DNA: TGCGCCAGCAGCTTGGGTGGGCCGAGCTCCTACAATGAGCAGTTCTTC.

The chain employs TRBV7-2 and TRBJ2-1; 7 nucleotides match TRBD2. This CDR3 contains 15 residues. Trimming took 1 base from V and 7 from J; bases not matched to a gene: 7. Per the germline V gene, CDR1 is SGHTA and CDR2 is FQGNSA. In DNA, the CDR3 is TGTGCCAGCAGCTTAGAATCTCGGGGAGGGAATGAGCAGTTCTTC. Residues: CASSLESRGGNEQFF.

The rearrangement uses TRBV18 and TRBJ2-2; 8 bases agree with TRBD1. The CDR3 is made up of 15 amino acids. CDR1 is KGHSH and CDR2 is LQKENI in the germline V gene. V gave up 5 bases and J gave up 1 base; unmatched junction bases: 3. The CDR3, as DNA: TGTGCCAGCTCAACCGGGACAGGGAACACCGGGGAGCTGTTTTTT. This gives the protein CASSTGTGNTGELFF.

The rearrangement links TRBV4-1 to TRBJ1-2; D is unresolved. The V gene's germline CDR1 is MGHRA and CDR2 YSYEKL. V gave up 1 base and J gave up 8 bases, with 14 bases separating them. The CDR3 length is 14 residues. For the CDR3, the DNA is TGCGCCAGCAGCCAAGTCGGCCGGGTAAAAGGCTACACCTTC. This translates into CASSQVGRVKGYTF.

The CDR3 DNA reads TGTGCCAGCAGTTCGACAGATAAAAGAAACACCATATATTTT. This translates into CASSSTDKRNTIYF. This sequence joins TRBV28 and TRBJ1-3; D might be TRBD1 (5 bases). This CDR3 comprises 14 residues. The V and J ends lost 4 bases and 5 bases respectively, with 12 bases between them. The germline V gene encodes CDR1 MDHEN and CDR2 SYDVKM.

The chain is built from TRBV5-1 and TRBJ2-5, with D uncertain. This CDR3 region has 11 residues. The V end lost 2 bases, the J end lost 5 bases, and 4 bases lay between the germline ends. The germline V gene encodes CDR1 SGHRS and CDR2 YFSETQ. This chain's CDR3 is CASSFLETQYF. The CDR3 DNA is TGCGCCAGCAGCTTCCTGGAGACCCAGTACTTC.

The rearrangement uses TRBV5-1 and TRBJ2-1; 14 bases are shared with TRBD2. With V trimmed by 3 bases and J by 0 bases, 14 bases remained unmatched. CDR1 is SGHRS and CDR2 is YFSETQ in the germline V gene. The CDR3 spans 21 residues. The CDR3 nucleotides are TGCGCCAGCAGCTCGGCCATCGGACTAGCGGGGGGCAGGAGCTCCTACAATGAGCAGTTCTTC. Residues: CASSSAIGLAGGRSSYNEQFF.

The chain recombines TRBV10-1 with TRBJ1-1, with D unclear. V dropped 2 bases and J dropped 2 bases, with 12 bases sitting between them. Germline values: CDR1 WNHNN, CDR2 SYGVQD (reference sequence). This CDR3 is 15 amino acids long. Here the CDR3 DNA reads TGCGCCAGCAGTGAGAATCCGGGAATCAACACTGAAGCTTTCTTT. This translates into CASSENPGINTEAFF.

V and J are TRBV27 and TRBJ1-5; D is ambiguous. V lost 5 bases to trimming and J lost 9 bases, with 20 bases between them. The CDR3 is made up of 15 amino acids. Germline CDR1 MNHEY, CDR2 SMNVEV (reference sequence). For the CDR3, the DNA is TGTGCCAGCAGTACTAGGCTCGGATATCACGCGCCCCAGCATTTT. This encodes CASSTRLGYHAPQHF.

This chain links TRBV10-2 with TRBJ1-3; no clear D. The V and J ends lost 6 bases and 0 bases respectively, with 6 bases between them. Per the germline V gene, CDR1 is WSHSY and CDR2 is SAAADI. This CDR3 comprises 13 residues. The CDR3 DNA is TGCGCCAGCAGACAGAGCTCTGGAAACACCATATATTTT. Translation gives CASRQSSGNTIYF.

This rearrangement joins TRBV29-1 to TRBJ2-7; tentatively, D is TRBD2 (6 bases). Germline assignment: CDR1 SQVTM and CDR2 ANQGSEA. Between the trimmed V and J ends, which lost 6 bases and 0 bases, there was a span of 9 bases. This CDR3 has 12 amino acids. CDR3 nucleotide sequence: TGCAGCGTATCCGGGAGCTCCTACGAGCAGTACTTC. Amino acid sequence: CSVSGSSYEQYF.

This chain links TRBV9 with TRBJ2-1, with 9 bases aligning to TRBD1. This CDR3 comprises 15 residues. Germline V CDR1 and CDR2: SGDLS, YYNGEE. The junction had 4 bases not matched to a gene; V was cut back by 0 bases and J by 6 bases. The CDR3 region has the DNA TGTGCCAGCAGCGTAGGGGACAGGGAATTCAATGAGCAGTTCTTC. Translation: CASSVGDREFNEQFF.

The V call is TRBV25-1, the J call TRBJ2-3, with D hard to call. The CDR3 is 14 residues long. Germline V CDR1 and CDR2: MGHDK, SYGVNS. V lost 4 bases to trimming and J lost 0 bases, with 8 bases between them. The CDR3, as DNA: TGTGCCAGCAGTGTCCCGTCTAGCACAGATACGCAGTATTTT. Amino acid sequence: CASSVPSSTDTQYF.